This T cell receptor (beta chain) was documented in a study of Graves' ophthalmopathy and Graves' hyperthyroidism. Turning to the study itself: Peripheral blood was gathered at the point of initial diagnosis, before any treatment started.

The germline CDR1 and CDR2 sequences are LGHDT and YNNKEL (reference sequence). With 3 bases removed from V and 8 bases from J, the gap between germline ends came to 13 bases. This CDR3 is built from 13 residues. This clonotype was seen more than once but under ten times. RNA transcripts were the template, and TCR beta CDR3 regions were amplified from them. The workflow started with a first-round RT-PCR run with HTBI primers and then moved on to a second-round multiplex PCR. TCRdb re-called the multiplex PCR reads with MiXCR, one entry per CDR3 protein. The sample includes 300,000 to 450,000 distinct CDR3 sequences, about 15% of them seen just once. Stable hyperthyroidism referred to disease that showed no ophthalmopathy within 18 months of follow-up. The hyperthyroidism patients had a new diagnosis of under 2 months' duration and were aged 18 to 65. As the starting material, roughly 10 ml of fresh peripheral blood yielded the PBMCs.

The TCR sequence derives from an adult woman with stable Graves' hyperthyroidism. Material for sequencing was peripheral blood. The chain is built from TRBV3-1 and TRBJ1-1, with D unresolved. CDR3 in amino acids: CASSQAFGGEAFF. The DNA of the CDR3 is TGTGCCAGCAGCCAGGCCTTTGGCGGAGAAGCTTTCTTT. Full variable domain (missing parts from reference TRBV3-1 and TRBJ1-1): DTAVSQTPKYLVTQMGNDKSIKCEQNLGHDTMYWYKQDSKKFLKIMFSYNNKELIINETVPNRFSPKSPDKAHLNLHINSLELGDSAVYFCASSQAFGGEAFFGQGTRLTVV.